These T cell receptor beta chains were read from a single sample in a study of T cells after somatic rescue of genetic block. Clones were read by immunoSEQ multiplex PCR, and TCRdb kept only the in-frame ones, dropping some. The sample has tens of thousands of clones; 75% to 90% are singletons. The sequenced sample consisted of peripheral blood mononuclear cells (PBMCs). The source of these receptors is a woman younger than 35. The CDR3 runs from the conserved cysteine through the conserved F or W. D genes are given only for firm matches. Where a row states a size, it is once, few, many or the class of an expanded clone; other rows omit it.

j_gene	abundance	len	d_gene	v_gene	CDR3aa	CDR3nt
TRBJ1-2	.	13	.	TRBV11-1	CASSRSLEGSYTF	TGTGCCAGCAGCCGCTCCCTAGAGGGAAGCTACACCTTC
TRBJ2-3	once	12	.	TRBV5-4	CASSPNTDTQYF	TGTGCCAGCAGCCCAAACACAGATACGCAGTATTTT
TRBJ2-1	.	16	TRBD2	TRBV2	CASSPMGLERGGEQFF	TGTGCCAGCAGTCCAATGGGACTAGAAAGGGGCGGTGAGCAGTTCTTC
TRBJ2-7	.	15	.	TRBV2	CASSEAENSSYEQYF	TGTGCCAGCAGTGAAGCGGAAAACAGCTCCTACGAGCAGTACTTC
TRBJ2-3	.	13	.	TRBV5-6	CASSLGQGDTQYF	TGTGCCAGCAGCTTGGGTCAGGGAGATACGCAGTATTTT
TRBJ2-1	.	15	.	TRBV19	CASSPDTSSYNEQFF	TGTGCCAGTAGTCCGGACACGAGCTCCTACAATGAGCAGTTCTTC
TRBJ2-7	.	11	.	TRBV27	CASSSTYEQYF	TGTGCCAGCAGTTCTACCTACGAGCAGTACTTC
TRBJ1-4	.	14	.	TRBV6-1	CASSVRHLGEKLFF	TGTGCCAGCAGTGTGAGACACTTGGGTGAAAAACTGTTTTTT
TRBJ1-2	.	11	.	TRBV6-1	CATRRDYGYTF	TGTGCCACAAGAAGGGACTATGGCTACACCTTC
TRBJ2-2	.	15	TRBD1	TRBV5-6	CASSQRTGLAGELFF	TGTGCCAGCAGCCAGCGGACAGGGTTGGCCGGGGAGCTGTTTTTT
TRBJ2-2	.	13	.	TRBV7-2	CASSLKQAGELFF	TGTGCCAGCAGCTTAAAACAGGCCGGGGAGCTGTTTTTT
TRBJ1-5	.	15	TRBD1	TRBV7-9	CASSFRTGDNQPQHF	TGTGCCAGCAGCTTCCGGACAGGGGATAATCAGCCCCAGCATTTT
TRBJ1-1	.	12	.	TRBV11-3	CASSLGRAEAFF	TGTGCCAGCAGCTTAGGTCGCGCTGAAGCTTTCTTT
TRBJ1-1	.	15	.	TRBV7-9	CASSLEGLGRTEAFF	TGTGCCAGCAGCTTAGAAGGGTTAGGTAGGACTGAAGCTTTCTTT
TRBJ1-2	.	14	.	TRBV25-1	CASSEYGKKDGYTF	TGTGCCAGCAGTGAATATGGCAAAAAAGATGGCTACACCTTC
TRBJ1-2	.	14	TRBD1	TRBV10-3	CAISTTGTAYGYTF	TGTGCCATCAGTACCACCGGGACAGCTTATGGCTACACCTTC
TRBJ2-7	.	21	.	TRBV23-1	CASHQGIGLPSRFPLPYEQYF	TGCGCCAGCCACCAGGGGATCGGTTTGCCTAGCCGCTTTCCTCTGCCTTACGAGCAGTACTTC
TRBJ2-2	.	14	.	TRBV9	CASSVEGRAGELFF	TGTGCCAGCAGCGTAGAGGGTAGAGCCGGGGAGCTGTTTTTT
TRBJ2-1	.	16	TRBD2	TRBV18	CASSPPQLAAPHEQFF	TGTGCCAGCTCACCCCCGCAACTAGCGGCTCCCCATGAGCAGTTCTTC
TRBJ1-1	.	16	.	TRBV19	CASTNGQENMNTEAFF	TGTGCCAGTACCAACGGGCAGGAGAACATGAACACTGAAGCTTTCTTT
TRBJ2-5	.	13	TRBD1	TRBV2	CASGDRVRETQYF	TGTGCCAGCGGGGACAGGGTGCGGGAGACCCAGTACTTC
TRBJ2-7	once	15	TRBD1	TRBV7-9	CASSPWGQGVGEQYF	TGTGCCAGCAGCCCTTGGGGACAGGGGGTAGGCGAGCAGTACTTC